One and the same sample provided the 10 T cell receptor beta chains below, sequenced in a study of blood T cell repertoires in COVID-19. Data came from immunoSEQ multiplex PCR; TCRdb stores just in-frame clones and leaves some out. In the table there are fewer than 150,000 clones, roughly 80% of which are singletons. Sequenced material: peripheral blood. Receptor source: an elderly woman with acute or convalescent COVID-19.

The rearrangement joins TRBV18 to TRBJ2-7; TRBD1 is a possible D gene (6 bases). Trimming removed 2 bases at V and 2 bases at J, with 10 bases between. Germline CDR1 and CDR2: KGHSH and LQKENI. The CDR3 spans 14 residues. In DNA form, the CDR3 reads TGTGCCAGCTCACCAATCGGACAGACCTACGAGCAGTACTTC. Protein sequence: CASSPIGQTYEQYF.

V and J are TRBV6-5 and TRBJ1-1, with 7 bases matching TRBD1. CDR3 length: 14 amino acids. J lost 12 bases, V lost 2 bases, and 12 bases had no gene match. Germline CDR1 is MNHEY and CDR2 is SVGAGI. CDR3 sequence reads: CASSYPTPTGHTFF. In DNA, the CDR3 is TGTGCCAGCAGTTACCCCACGCCGACAGGGCATACTTTCTTT.

The rearrangement joins TRBV20-1 to TRBJ2-3; D may be TRBD2 (5 bases). This CDR3 contains 15 residues. The V and J ends lost 6 bases and 2 bases respectively, with 18 bases between them. The germline V gene has CDR1 DFQATT and CDR2 SNEGSKA (reference sequence). CDR3 sequence reads: CSASHGLPSTDTQYF. The CDR3 DNA reads as TGCAGTGCCAGTCATGGACTCCCCTCCACAGATACGCAGTATTTT.

The genes are TRBV5-1 and TRBJ2-1; D not certain. The CDR3 loop spans 13 amino acids. Per the germline V gene, CDR1 is SGHRS and CDR2 is YFSETQ. V lost 2 bases and J 7 bases, leaving 10 bases between the germline ends. Here the CDR3 reads CASSLITGNEQFF. The CDR3 DNA reads as TGCGCCAGCAGCTTAATTACTGGTAATGAGCAGTTCTTC.

This chain links TRBV7-6 with TRBJ1-6, with 7 bases aligning to TRBD1. The CDR3 has 14 amino acids. The V gene's germline CDR1 is SGHVS and CDR2 FNYEAQ. The V and J ends lost 1 base and 9 bases, in that order; junction bases with no gene match: 3. CDR3 sequence reads: CASSLEGAGSPLHF. The CDR3 region has the DNA TGTGCCAGCAGCTTAGAGGGGGCGGGTTCACCCCTCCACTTT.

V and J are TRBV5-1 and TRBJ1-5; D is unclear. The CDR3 has 14 amino acids. Trimming stripped 0 bases from V and 4 bases from J, with 8 bases between. Per the germline V gene, CDR1 is SGHRS and CDR2 is YFSETQ. CDR3 residues: CASSLGQFNQPQHF. CDR3 nucleotides: TGCGCCAGCAGCTTGGGGCAATTTAATCAGCCCCAGCATTTT.

The V gene is TRBV21-1, the J gene TRBJ1-1. TRBV21-1 is a pseudogene segment. The CDR3 is made up of 20 amino acids. The CDR3 DNA reads as TGTGCCAGCAGTACACACGGGCAGGAGGAGGTCTTTGGTATGAACACTGAAGCTTTCTTT. Protein: CASSTHGQEEVFGMNTEAFF.

The V and J genes are TRBV7-2 and TRBJ2-5; D uncertain. The CDR3 covers 15 residues. The V gene lost 4 bases and the J gene lost 1 base, with 13 bases spanning the gap. CDR1 is SGHTA, CDR2 FQGNSA, per germline. CDR3 region: CASSSPPRFQETQYF. The CDR3 DNA follows: TGTGCCAGCAGCTCCCCCCCCCGTTTCCAAGAGACCCAGTACTTC.

The chain links TRBV5-1 to TRBJ2-1; D call uncertain. Germline V lookup: CDR1 SGHRS, CDR2 YFSETQ. The germline V and J ends were trimmed by 4 bases and 9 bases, with 8 bases remaining between them. CDR3 length: 11 amino acids. CDR3 in DNA: TGCGCCAGCAGCCCCGGCGGTGAGCAGTTCTTC. It yields the protein CASSPGGEQFF. Supplemented by reference TRBV5-1 and TRBJ2-1, the full variable domain reads KAGVTQTPRYLIKTRGQQVTLSCSPISGHRSVSWYQQTPGQGLQFLFEYFSETQRNKGNFPGRFSGRQFSNSRSEMNVSTLELGDSALYLCASSPGGEQFFGPGTRLTVL.

The sample holds one count of this clone. The chain carries TRBV5-1 and TRBJ2-1; unclear D gene. Trimming stripped 0 bases from V and 2 bases from J, with 15 bases between. Germline CDR1 and CDR2: SGHRS and YFSETQ. The CDR3 spans 17 residues. The CDR3 loop reads CASSLDLQAKPYNEQFF. CDR3 DNA: TGCGCCAGCAGCTTGGATCTCCAGGCGAAGCCCTACAATGAGCAGTTCTTC.